This is a list of T cell receptor beta chains from one sample in a study of shared clonotypes between healthy human individuals. Measured with immunoSEQ multiplex PCR; TCRdb has only the in-frame clones, and not every one. This sample carries some 1,600,000 clones, about 98% of them seen once, and the ten largest clones take about 0.4%. The specimen was naive CD4+ T cells sorted from blood. The receptors come from a man aged 30-40 years in good health. Each CDR3 is given with its conserved first and last residue. The D gene is left open where the match is weak. Rows give clone size only sometimes, using once, few, many, or a class for an expanded clone.

V	size	J	D	CDR3	DNA
TRBV5-1	few	TRBJ1-1	-	CASRVENTEAFF	TGCGCCAGCAGGGTTGAGAACACTGAAGCTTTCTTT
TRBV5-4	-	TRBJ1-1	-	CASSLEVNTEAFF	TGTGCCAGCAGCTTGGAAGTGAACACTGAAGCTTTCTTT
TRBV6-1	-	TRBJ1-1	-	CASSEVENTEAFF	TGTGCCAGCAGTGAAGTAGAGAACACTGAAGCTTTCTTT
TRBV29-1	-	TRBJ2-3	TRBD2	CSAGGLGGTDTQYF	TGCAGCGCCGGCGGACTAGGCGGCACAGATACGCAGTATTTT
TRBV19	-	TRBJ2-1	-	CASSIGNYNEQFF	TGTGCCAGTAGTATAGGTAATTACAATGAGCAGTTCTTC
TRBV5-4	-	TRBJ2-3	TRBD2	CASSLTSGLTDTQYF	TGTGCCAGCAGCTTAACTAGCGGGCTCACAGATACGCAGTATTTT
TRBV5-4	-	TRBJ2-5	TRBD1	CASSSTYRGSQETQYF	TGTGCCAGCAGCTCAACCTACAGGGGAAGCCAAGAGACCCAGTACTTC
TRBV5-1	-	TRBJ2-7	-	CASSIAPSIYEQYF	TGCGCCAGCAGCATCGCCCCCTCTATCTACGAGCAGTACTTC
TRBV27	-	TRBJ2-4	TRBD1	CASTLDRVRVVAKNIQYF	TGTGCCAGCACCCTGGACAGGGTAAGGGTAGTAGCCAAAAACATTCAGTACTTC
TRBV18	-	TRBJ1-2	TRBD1	CASSPRGDRGLFNYGYTF	TGTGCCAGCTCACCACGGGGTGACAGGGGTCTATTTAACTATGGCTACACCTTC
TRBV5-6	-	TRBJ2-1	TRBD1	CASSSGTGIHTYNEQFF	TGTGCCAGCAGCTCGGGGACAGGGATTCACACCTACAATGAGCAGTTCTTC
TRBV15	-	TRBJ2-3	TRBD2	CATSRDKIRSTSGIFADTQYF	TGTGCCACCAGCAGAGATAAAATACGCTCGACTAGCGGGATTTTTGCAGATACGCAGTATTTT
TRBV18	-	TRBJ2-2	TRBD2	CASSATTSGGVDTGELFF	TGTGCCAGCTCAGCCACGACTAGCGGGGGGGTCGACACCGGGGAGCTGTTTTTT
TRBV7-7	-	TRBJ2-5	TRBD2	CASSLLGLAAETQYF	TGTGCCAGCAGCTTATTAGGACTAGCTGCCGAGACCCAGTACTTC
TRBV9	-	TRBJ2-7	-	CASSVGPGKDEQYF	TGTGCCAGCAGCGTAGGTCCGGGAAAGGACGAGCAGTACTTC
TRBV18	-	TRBJ2-5	-	CASSPPNKGLETQYF	TGTGCCAGCTCACCACCCAACAAGGGTTTAGAGACCCAGTACTTC
TRBV5-4	-	TRBJ2-3	-	CASSFKRGGADTQYF	TGTGCCAGCAGCTTTAAGAGGGGTGGAGCAGATACGCAGTATTTT
TRBV27	-	TRBJ1-5	-	CASSLGFSGPGGNQPQHF	TGTGCCAGCAGTTTAGGGTTTTCGGGCCCCGGGGGCAATCAGCCCCAGCATTTT
TRBV6-1	-	TRBJ1-2	TRBD1	CASRAGTGGNYGYTF	TGTGCCAGCAGAGCCGGGACAGGTGGCAACTATGGCTACACCTTC
TRBV28	-	TRBJ1-2	-	CASRNPGWAYGYTF	TGTGCCAGCAGAAACCCAGGTTGGGCTTATGGCTACACCTTC
TRBV18	-	TRBJ2-1	-	CASSPTVGSYNEQFF	TGTGCCAGCTCACCGACAGTGGGGTCGTACAATGAGCAGTTCTTC
TRBV11-2	-	TRBJ2-1	-	CASSKRDSYSYNEQFF	TGTGCCAGCAGTAAACGGGACTCCTACTCCTACAATGAGCAGTTCTTC
TRBV2	-	TRBJ2-7	TRBD2	CASRVSGSSYEQYF	TGTGCCAGCAGAGTTAGCGGGAGCTCCTACGAGCAGTACTTC